The 28 T cell receptor beta chains below were found in one sample sequenced in a study of T cell repertoires in cytomegalovirus infection. Their cognate antigens are unknown. Using its own MiXCR run on the reads, TCRdb lists one record per CDR3 protein. The sample includes 55,000 to 85,000 distinct CDR3 sequences, 20% to 25% of them seen just once. The specimen was CD8+ T cells from cultured PBMCs, collected from culture after CMV antigen stimulation. The receptors were sampled from a human donor in good health (CMV status not recorded). Some clones in this sample may be carry-over from other donors' samples.

To note about this clonotype: The junction shows a germline mismatch at one end, possibly a read error. The rearrangement uses TRBV7-9 and TRBJ2-5; D is possibly TRBD1 or TRBD2 (5 bases each). CDR3 length: 13 amino acids. The germline V gene encodes CDR1 SEHNR and CDR2 FQNEAQ (reference sequence). The CDR3 loop reads CASSSYGSGPGIF. CDR3 nucleotide sequence: TGTGCCAGCAGCTCCTACGGTTCGGGGCCCGGAATCTTC.

The genes are TRBV2 and TRBJ2-5; 14 bases fit TRBD2. From germline, CDR1 is SNHLY and CDR2 FYNNEI. V was pared by 7 bases and J by 0 bases, with 7 bases of the junction left unmatched. The CDR3 runs to 17 residues. The CDR3 coding sequence is TGTGCCAGCAAGATGACTAGCGGGGGGGGTAACCAAGAGACCCAGTACTTC. Translation gives CASKMTSGGGNQETQYF.

V gene TRBV7-2 combines with J gene TRBJ2-2; 8 bases are a match to TRBD1. V lost 3 bases, J lost 4 bases, and 7 bases stayed unmatched. CDR1 and CDR2 from the germline V gene are SGHTA and FQGNSA. The CDR3 contains 16 residues. CDR3 sequence: CASSLMGRGLTGELFF. CDR3 coding DNA: TGTGCCAGCAGCTTGATGGGCAGGGGGCTCACCGGGGAGCTGTTTTTT.

This chain uses TRBV27 with TRBJ2-7, with TRBD1 matching 7 bases. Trimming took 6 bases from V and 1 from J; bases not matched to a gene: 9. This CDR3 comprises 15 residues. Per germline, CDR1 MNHEY and CDR2 SMNVEV (reference sequence). The CDR3: CASSLGGPASYEQYF. DNA of the CDR3: TGTGCCAGCAGCCTAGGGGGCCCGGCGTCCTACGAGCAGTACTTC.

V is TRBV15 and J is TRBJ2-2, with D possibly being TRBD1 (6 bases). Germline V gene lookup returns CDR1 LNHNV and CDR2 YYDKDF (reference sequence). V was trimmed by 0 bases and J by 3 bases, leaving 11 bases between them. CDR3 length equals 16 residues. CDR3 sequence (DNA): TGTGCCACCAGCAGAGAAGATCAGGGGTACACCGGGGAGCTGTTTTTT. Translation: CATSREDQGYTGELFF.

This clonotype has more than one count but fewer than ten. The chain employs TRBV29-1 and TRBJ1-1; possible D gene TRBD1, 5 bases. The CDR3 length is 15 residues. Germline values: CDR1 SQVTM, CDR2 ANQGSEA. Trimming left V 1 base short and J 6 bases short, with 18 bases between. The CDR3 region has the DNA TGCAGCGTTGAAGGGAGGAGCGCGGGGGTGCCTGAAGCTTTCTTT. Translating it yields CSVEGRSAGVPEAFF.

The chain carries TRBV12-3 or TRBV12-4 and TRBJ2-1, with D perhaps matching TRBD1 (5 bases). The CDR3 has 12 amino acids. V gave up 3 bases and J gave up 7 bases, with 7 bases separating them. The CDR3 region is CASSLSGNEQFF. The CDR3 nucleotides read TGTGCCAGCAGTTTGTCAGGGAATGAGCAGTTCTTC.

This clonotype was recorded many times. In DNA, the CDR3 is TGTGCCAGCAGCTTAATCTCGAAAGGGGAGACCCAGTACTTC. It encodes CASSLISKGETQYF. The chain joins TRBV7-6 to TRBJ2-5; no firm D call. Trimming left V 2 bases short and J 5 bases short, with 12 bases between. This CDR3 spans 14 amino acids. Looked up from germline, CDR1 is SGHVS and CDR2 is FNYEAQ.

Here the CDR3 DNA reads TGTGCCAGCAGCTTAGAATGGGCTAGCGGGGGGGGTGGAAACATTCAGTACTTC. Its protein is CASSLEWASGGGGNIQYF. This rearrangement joins TRBV11-1 to TRBJ2-4, with TRBD2 matching over 12 bases. The germline V gene encodes CDR1 SGHAT and CDR2 FQDESV (reference sequence). The CDR3 is 18 amino acids. V gave up 1 base and J gave up 6 bases; unmatched junction bases: 10.

The chain recombines TRBV12-3 or TRBV12-4 with TRBJ1-5; maybe TRBD1 (6 bases). V was clipped by 6 bases and J by 1 base, with 13 bases between them. This CDR3 has 15 amino acids. The CDR3 reads CASSPGGGSNQPQHF. The CDR3 DNA sequence: TGTGCCAGCAGCCCCGGCGGGGGCAGCAATCAGCCCCAGCATTTT.

This clonotype was observed a handful of times. The chain joins TRBV12-3 or TRBV12-4 to TRBJ1-2; tentative D call: TRBD1 (5 bases). Trimming cost V 5 bases and J 6 bases, with 16 bases left between them. The CDR3 is 14 amino acids. DNA for the CDR3: TGTGCCAGCAGTCCAGGGACGGTCGGAAATGGCTACACCTTC. Translated, it gives CASSPGTVGNGYTF.

V usage is TRBV6-8 and J usage is TRBJ1-1; D is possibly TRBD1 (6 bases). The V and J ends lost 2 bases and 5 bases respectively, with 12 bases between them. The CDR3 spans 14 residues. The V gene's germline CDR1 is MNHGY and CDR2 SAAAGT. This chain's CDR3 is CASSYIAGATEAFF. The CDR3 nucleotides are TGTGCCAGCAGTTACATTGCAGGGGCTACTGAAGCTTTCTTT.

The table lists this clonotype with a few counts. The J gene is TRBJ2-7, the V gene TRBV12-3 or TRBV12-4, with TRBD1 matching over 11 bases. With 5 bases clipped from V and 6 bases from J, the junction kept 6 bases outside the gene matches. The CDR3 is made up of 14 amino acids. CDR3 DNA: TGTGCCAGCAGTGCCGGGACAGGGGGAGGCGAGCAGTACTTC. Residues: CASSAGTGGGEQYF.

This clonotype was counted between two and nine times. CDR3 sequence reads: CASSDLDEGYEQYF. The CDR3, as DNA: TGTGCCAGCAGTGATTTAGATGAGGGCTACGAGCAGTACTTC. J is TRBJ2-7 and V is TRBV2; possibly TRBD2 for D (5 bases). Per germline, CDR1 SNHLY and CDR2 FYNNEI. The CDR3 consists of 14 residues. V lost 3 bases and J 3 bases, leaving 12 bases between the germline ends. Complete variable domain (other parts from reference TRBV2 and TRBJ2-7): EPEVTQTPSHQVTQMGQEVILRCVPISNHLYFYWYRQILGQKVEFLVSFYNNEISEKSEIFDDQFSVERPDGSNFTLKIRSTKLEDSAMYFCASSDLDEGYEQYFGPGTRLTVT.

This clonotype was seen only a few times. V is TRBV7-9 and J is TRBJ2-1, with 12 bases identical to TRBD1. This CDR3 region has 19 residues. CDR1 and CDR2 (germline): SEHNR, FQNEAQ (reference sequence). Losses at the gene ends were 4 bases for V and 4 bases for J; bases not matched to a gene: 14. The CDR3 DNA reads as TGTGCCAGCAGCTCTACCTGGGACAGGGGGCTCGTCCGGTACAATGAGCAGTTCTTC. Protein product: CASSSTWDRGLVRYNEQFF.

This clonotype was counted only a few times. The V gene is TRBV7-2, the J gene TRBJ1-1, with D hard to call. With 5 bases removed from V and 5 bases from J, the gap between germline ends came to 12 bases. The CDR3 is 13 amino acids. CDR1 is SGHTA and CDR2 is FQGNSA in the germline V gene. The CDR3 bases are TGTGCCAGCAGCCTGATGATTCTGACTGAAGCTTTCTTT. Protein: CASSLMILTEAFF.

By its share, this clonotype is medium-sized (0.01 to 0.1%). The chain carries TRBV27 and TRBJ2-7; D is perhaps TRBD1 (5 bases). V was pared by 2 bases and J by 3 bases, with 11 bases between. The CDR3 extends over 14 amino acids. The germline V gene encodes CDR1 MNHEY and CDR2 SMNVEV (reference sequence). This CDR3 reads CASSLQGANYEQYF. The CDR3 bases are TGTGCCAGCAGTTTACAGGGTGCGAACTACGAGCAGTACTTC.

This clonotype came up a few times. The junction departs from germline at one end; a sequencing error may be responsible. The chain combines TRBV7-6 with TRBJ1-3; D remains ambiguous. Germline-derived CDR1 and CDR2 are SGHVS and FNYEAQ. The CDR3 runs to 17 residues. The CDR3 sequence: CASSLAPGLSSGNTIYF. DNA for the CDR3: TGTGCTAGCAGCTTAGCCCCCGGTTTGAGTTCTGGAAACACCATATATTTT.

The gene calls are TRBV27 and TRBJ2-1; D is possibly TRBD2 (7 bases). The CDR3 has 15 amino acids. V was cut by 3 bases and J by 2 bases, with 11 bases left in between. Per germline, CDR1 MNHEY and CDR2 SMNVEV (reference sequence). As DNA, the CDR3 is TGTGCCAGCAGTTTCGGGGGGCTCACCTACAATGAGCAGTTCTTC. It encodes CASSFGGLTYNEQFF.

This clonotype was detected a few times. J is TRBJ1-1 and V is TRBV7-2; no definite D call. The CDR3 is 16 residues long. Trimming stripped 1 base from V and 3 bases from J, with 15 bases between. Per the germline V gene, CDR1 is SGHTA and CDR2 is FQGNSA. The CDR3, as DNA: TGTGCCAGCAGCTTAGATCTCTTAGGTGGGGACACTGAAGCTTTCTTT. Residues: CASSLDLLGGDTEAFF.

This clonotype came up a few times. One end of the junction is discordant with germline, which a read error may explain. The gene calls are TRBV7-6 and TRBJ2-7; a possible D gene is TRBD1 (5 bases). This CDR3 spans 11 amino acids. Germline-derived CDR1 and CDR2 are SGHVS and FNYEAQ. The CDR3 coding sequence is TGTGCCAGCAGCTTACTGTGGACAACGTCCTTC. This codes for CASSLLWTTSF. The variable domain in full, completed from reference TRBV7-6 and TRBJ2-7, reads GAGVSQSPRYKVTKRGQDVALRCDPISGHVSLYWYRQALGQGPEFLTYFNYEAQQDKSGLPNDRFSAERPEGSISTLTIQRTEQRDSAMYRCASSLLWTTSFGPGTRLTVT.

This chain connects TRBV7-6 to TRBJ1-3; weak D call: TRBD1 (6 bases). V lost 3 bases and J lost 2, with 11 bases in between. CDR3 length: 15 residues. Germline lookup yields CDR1 SGHVS and CDR2 FNYEAQ. CDR3 nucleotide sequence: TGTGCCAGCAGCTTGGGCGGGGGCGCTGGAAACACCATATATTTT. Its protein product is CASSLGGGAGNTIYF.

In its sample, this clonotype was seen a few times. CDR3 in DNA: TGTGCCAGCAGTTTATTTAAGGGGTTTGTTAATTCACCCCTCCACTTT. It translates to CASSLFKGFVNSPLHF. This chain connects TRBV12-3 or TRBV12-4 to TRBJ1-6, with D possibly being TRBD1 (5 bases). V was shortened by 2 bases and J by 6 bases, with 14 bases between the two germline ends. CDR3 length: 16 amino acids.

V and J are TRBV7-3 and TRBJ2-2; D is undetermined. Germline loops: CDR1 SGHTA, CDR2 FQGTGA. The CDR3 contains 14 residues. Deletions cut 6 bases from V and 1 base from J, with 9 bases between. This CDR3 is CASSPWGNTGELFF. The CDR3 bases are TGTGCCAGCAGTCCCTGGGGGAACACCGGGGAGCTGTTTTTT.

The chain employs TRBV20-1 and TRBJ2-7; perhaps TRBD2 as D (6 bases). Germline-derived CDR1 and CDR2 are DFQATT and SNEGSKA (reference sequence). This CDR3 has 15 amino acids. Trimming pared 6 bases from V and 0 bases from J, leaving 18 bases between. CDR3 amino acids: CSAEGWEDDSYEQYF. As DNA, the CDR3 is TGCAGTGCCGAGGGATGGGAGGATGACTCCTACGAGCAGTACTTC.

This clonotype was seen a handful of times. The chain is built from TRBV5-6 and TRBJ2-1, with TRBD1 as a possible D gene (5 bases). V lost 4 bases, J lost 2 bases, and 16 bases lay in between. CDR3 length: 16 residues. CDR1 is SGHDT, CDR2 YYEEEE, per germline. CDR3 amino acids: CASSIGQGNPYNEQFF. The CDR3 DNA follows: TGTGCCAGCAGCATTGGACAAGGGAACCCCTACAATGAGCAGTTCTTC. The whole variable domain, remainder taken from reference TRBV5-6 and TRBJ2-1, is DAGVTQSPTHLIKTRGQQVTLRCSPKSGHDTVSWYQQALGQGPQFIFQYYEEEERQRGNFPDRFSGHQFPNYSSELNVNALLLGDSALYLCASSIGQGNPYNEQFFGPGTRLTVL.

The chain joins TRBV6-2 or TRBV6-3 to TRBJ2-4; 9 positions agree with TRBD1. The CDR3 runs to 18 residues. The germline CDR1 and CDR2 sequences are MNHEY and SVGEGT. Trimming at V came to 0 bases and at J to 8 bases, leaving 14 bases not matched to a gene. DNA for the CDR3: TGTGCCAGCAGTTACTCAACGGGACAGGGTTTTGAGGGGGACATTCAGTACTTC. It translates to CASSYSTGQGFEGDIQYF.

The rearrangement joins TRBV4-1 to TRBJ1-2, with 7 bases aligning to TRBD1. Germline V gene lookup returns CDR1 MGHRA and CDR2 YSYEKL. The CDR3 length is 14 residues. The J segment lost 6 bases and the V segment lost 1 base, leaving 5 bases of the junction unmatched. CDR3 DNA sequence: TGCGCCAGCAGCCAAGGGCAGGGGGGTCATGGCTACACCTTC. It translates to CASSQGQGGHGYTF.